The rows below give T cell receptor beta chains drawn from one sample of a study of cytomegalovirus exposure and HLA in healthy donors. Libraries were prepared by immunoSEQ multiplex PCR; TCRdb keeps only in-frame clonotypes and omits some of them. Counted here are around 220,000 clones, almost 80% occurring once; the ten biggest clones make up around 1.8%. Sequenced: PBMCs. Receptors were obtained from a man between 18 and 35 years old in good health and CMV-seronegative. The CDR3 runs from the conserved cysteine through the conserved F or W. Fields, in order: V gene, J gene, D gene, clone size, CDR3 length, CDR3 DNA, CDR3 protein. A D gene is named only where the DNA matches it firmly. The size of a clone is reported for some rows only, either as once, few or many, or as a class for expanded clones.

V: TRBV28
J: TRBJ1-5
D: NA
size: NA
length: 13
DNA: TGTGCCAGCAGCTTAGGCCGCTATCAGCCCCAGCATTTT
CDR3: CASSLGRYQPQHF

V: TRBV11-3
J: TRBJ1-4
D: NA
size: NA
length: 14
DNA: TGTGCCAGCAGCTTATGGGGGGGAGAGGAAAAACTGTTTTTT
CDR3: CASSLWGGEEKLFF

V: TRBV5-1
J: TRBJ2-5
D: TRBD1
size: NA
length: 15
DNA: TGCGCCAGCAGAACCGCCGTCGGGACAGAAGAGACCCAGTACTTC
CDR3: CASRTAVGTEETQYF

V: TRBV6-5
J: TRBJ1-2
D: NA
size: NA
length: 15
DNA: TGTGCCAGCAGTTACCGCGGCTTCGAGGACTATGGCTACACCTTC
CDR3: CASSYRGFEDYGYTF

V: TRBV9
J: TRBJ1-4
D: NA
size: NA
length: 15
DNA: TGTGCCAGCAGCGTCACAGACAGCCCTAATGAAAAACTGTTTTTT
CDR3: CASSVTDSPNEKLFF

V: TRBV6-5
J: TRBJ1-1
D: NA
size: many
length: 13
DNA: TGTGCCAGCAGTTCTTTGGGGGGCACTGAAGCTTTCTTT
CDR3: CASSSLGGTEAFF

V: TRBV30
J: TRBJ1-2
D: TRBD1
size: NA
length: 17
DNA: TGTGCCTGGAGTGTACCCTGGGACAGGGGCTCCCGGTATGGCTACACCTTC
CDR3: CAWSVPWDRGSRYGYTF

V: TRBV5-6
J: TRBJ2-2
D: NA
size: few
length: 14
DNA: TGTGCCAGCAGCCTACCATCAACCACCGGGGAGCTGTTTTTT
CDR3: CASSLPSTTGELFF

V: TRBV7-9
J: TRBJ1-1
D: TRBD1
size: NA
length: 13
DNA: TGTGCCAGCAGTTGGGACAGGGGGGCGTATGCTTTCTTT
CDR3: CASSWDRGAYAFF

V: TRBV30
J: TRBJ2-6
D: TRBD1
size: NA
length: 15
DNA: TGTGCCTCCTCCTCGGGACAGGGAAAGGGCAACGTCCTGACTTTC
CDR3: CASSSGQGKGNVLTF

V: TRBV6-4
J: TRBJ2-2
D: NA
size: NA
length: 16
DNA: TGTGCCAGCAGTCGAGGGGGCGGGACGAACACCGGGGAGCTGTTTTTT
CDR3: CASSRGGGTNTGELFF

V: TRBV30
J: TRBJ2-5
D: TRBD1
size: NA
length: 13
DNA: TGTGCCTGGGCAGGGGGTAACCAAGAGACCCAGTACTTC
CDR3: CAWAGGNQETQYF

V: TRBV30
J: TRBJ1-6
D: NA
size: NA
length: 19
DNA: TGTGCCTGGAGTGGGTACCCCCTCGACAGCAAAGGCGACGATTCACCCCTCCACTTT
CDR3: CAWSGYPLDSKGDDSPLHF

V: TRBV12-5
J: TRBJ2-3
D: NA
size: NA
length: 11
DNA: TGTGCTAGTGGTTTGGCCCTCTTGCAGTATTTT
CDR3: CASGLALLQYF

V: TRBV29-1
J: TRBJ2-7
D: TRBD1
size: once
length: 14
DNA: TGCAGCGTTCTCGGGACAGGGAGCTCCTACGAGCAGTACTTC
CDR3: CSVLGTGSSYEQYF

V: TRBV4-2
J: TRBJ2-7
D: TRBD2
size: NA
length: 15
DNA: TGTGCCAGCAGCCATCTGACTAGCGGGAATTACGAGCAGTACTTC
CDR3: CASSHLTSGNYEQYF

V: TRBV7-9
J: TRBJ1-3
D: NA
size: NA
length: 14
DNA: TGTGCCAGCAGCAGCACAGCGGCTGGAAACACCATATATTTT
CDR3: CASSSTAAGNTIYF

V: TRBV5-1
J: TRBJ2-1
D: TRBD2
size: NA
length: 17
DNA: TGCGCCAGCAGCCCCGGTCCCCTAGCGGGAGGGCCTAATGAGCAGTTCTTC
CDR3: CASSPGPLAGGPNEQFF

V: TRBV2
J: TRBJ2-3
D: TRBD1
size: NA
length: 13
DNA: TGTGCCAGCGCACAGGGGACCACAGATACGCAGTATTTT
CDR3: CASAQGTTDTQYF

V: TRBV7-9
J: TRBJ2-2
D: NA
size: NA
length: 14
DNA: TGTGCCAGCAGCGCAACAGGGTCCACCGGGGAGCTGTTTTTT
CDR3: CASSATGSTGELFF

V: TRBV10-3
J: TRBJ2-1
D: TRBD1
size: NA
length: 12
DNA: TGTGCCACCCAGGGGGCCGACAATGAGCAGTTCTTC
CDR3: CATQGADNEQFF

V: TRBV2
J: TRBJ1-4
D: NA
size: NA
length: 15
DNA: TGTGCCAGCTGTTCCATCCAGGGGCGAGAAGAAAAACTGTTTTTT
CDR3: CASCSIQGREEKLFF

V: TRBV6-6
J: TRBJ1-1
D: NA
size: NA
length: 12
DNA: TGTGCCAGCAGTCCTGGACAGATTGAAGCTTTCTTT
CDR3: CASSPGQIEAFF

V: TRBV5-1
J: TRBJ1-1
D: NA
size: NA
length: 13
DNA: TGCGCCAGCAGCTACCAGGGGAACACTGAAGCTTTCTTT
CDR3: CASSYQGNTEAFF

V: TRBV7-6
J: TRBJ1-4
D: NA
size: NA
length: 14
DNA: TGTGCCAGCAGCTTAAGGGGTCAAGGGGAAAAACTGTTTTTT
CDR3: CASSLRGQGEKLFF

V: TRBV19
J: TRBJ1-5
D: NA
size: NA
length: 15
DNA: TGTGCCAGTAGCCCGGGGGGGGGCGTAAATCAGCCCCAGCATTTT
CDR3: CASSPGGGVNQPQHF

V: TRBV7-9
J: TRBJ1-6
D: TRBD1
size: NA
length: 15
DNA: TGTTCCAGCAGCGTCGGGACAGGGGGAAATTCACCCCTCCACTTT
CDR3: CSSSVGTGGNSPLHF

V: TRBV5-1
J: TRBJ2-7
D: TRBD2
size: NA
length: 16
DNA: TGCGCCAGCAGCTTGGGCCCTAGCGGGAGAGGGTACGAGCAGTACTTC
CDR3: CASSLGPSGRGYEQYF

V: TRBV18
J: TRBJ2-5
D: NA
size: few
length: 16
DNA: TGTGCCAGCTCACCACCGGAATCCTCGGGTCAAGAGACCCAGTACTTC
CDR3: CASSPPESSGQETQYF